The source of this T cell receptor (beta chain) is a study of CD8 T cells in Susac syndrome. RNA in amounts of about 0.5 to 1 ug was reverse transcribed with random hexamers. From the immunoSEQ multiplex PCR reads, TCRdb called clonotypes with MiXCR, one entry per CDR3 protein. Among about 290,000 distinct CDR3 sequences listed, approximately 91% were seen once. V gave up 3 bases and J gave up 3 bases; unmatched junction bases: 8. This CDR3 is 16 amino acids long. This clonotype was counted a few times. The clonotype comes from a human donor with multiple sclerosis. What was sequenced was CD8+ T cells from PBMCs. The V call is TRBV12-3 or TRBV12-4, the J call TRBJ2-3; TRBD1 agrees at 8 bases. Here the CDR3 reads CASSLQGAVPTDTQYF. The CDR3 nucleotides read TGTGCCAGCAGTTTGCAGGGGGCCGTCCCTACAGATACGCAGTATTTT.